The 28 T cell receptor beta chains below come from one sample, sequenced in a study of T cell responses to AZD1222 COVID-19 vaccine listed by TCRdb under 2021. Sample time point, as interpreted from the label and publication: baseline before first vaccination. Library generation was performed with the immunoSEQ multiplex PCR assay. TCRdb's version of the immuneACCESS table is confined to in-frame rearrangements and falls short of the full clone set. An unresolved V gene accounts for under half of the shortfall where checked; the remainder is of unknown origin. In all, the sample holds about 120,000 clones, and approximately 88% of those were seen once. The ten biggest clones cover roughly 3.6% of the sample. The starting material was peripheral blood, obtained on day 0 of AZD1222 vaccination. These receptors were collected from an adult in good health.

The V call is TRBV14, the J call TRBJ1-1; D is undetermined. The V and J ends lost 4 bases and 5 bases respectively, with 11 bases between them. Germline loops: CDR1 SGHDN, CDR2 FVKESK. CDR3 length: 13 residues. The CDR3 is CASSLLGRTEAFF. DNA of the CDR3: TGTGCCAGCAGCCTACTCGGGCGGACTGAAGCTTTCTTT.

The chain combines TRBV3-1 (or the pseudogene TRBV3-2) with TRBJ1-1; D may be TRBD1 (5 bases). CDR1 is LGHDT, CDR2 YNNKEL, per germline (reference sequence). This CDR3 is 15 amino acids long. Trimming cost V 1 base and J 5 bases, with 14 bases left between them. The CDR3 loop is CASSQGSAWGTEAFF. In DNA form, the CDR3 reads TGTGCCAGCAGCCAAGGATCAGCCTGGGGGACTGAAGCTTTCTTT.

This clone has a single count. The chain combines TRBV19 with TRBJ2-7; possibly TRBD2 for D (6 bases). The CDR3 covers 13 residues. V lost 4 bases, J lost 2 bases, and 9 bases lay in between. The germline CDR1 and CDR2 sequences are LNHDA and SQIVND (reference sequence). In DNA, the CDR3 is TGTGCCAGTAGTAAAGGCGGGGCCTACGAGCAGTACTTC. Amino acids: CASSKGGAYEQYF.

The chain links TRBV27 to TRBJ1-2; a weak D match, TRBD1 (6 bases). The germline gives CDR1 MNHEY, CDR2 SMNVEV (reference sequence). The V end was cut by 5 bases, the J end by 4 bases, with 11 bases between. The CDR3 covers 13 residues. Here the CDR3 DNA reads TGTGCCAGCAGTCGGGACACCCTCTATGGCTACACCTTC. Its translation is CASSRDTLYGYTF.

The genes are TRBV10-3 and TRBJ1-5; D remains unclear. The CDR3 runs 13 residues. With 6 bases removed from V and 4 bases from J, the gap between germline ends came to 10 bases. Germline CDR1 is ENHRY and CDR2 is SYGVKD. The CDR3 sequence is CAIRSLENQPQHF. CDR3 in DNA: TGTGCCATCAGAAGCCTAGAAAATCAGCCCCAGCATTTT.

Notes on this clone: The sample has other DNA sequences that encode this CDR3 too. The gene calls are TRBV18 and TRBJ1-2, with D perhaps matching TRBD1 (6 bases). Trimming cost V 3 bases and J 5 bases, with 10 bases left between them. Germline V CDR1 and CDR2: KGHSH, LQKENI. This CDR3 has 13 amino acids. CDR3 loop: CASSPDRSYGYTF. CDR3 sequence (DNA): TGTGCCAGCTCACCTGACAGGTCTTATGGCTACACCTTC.

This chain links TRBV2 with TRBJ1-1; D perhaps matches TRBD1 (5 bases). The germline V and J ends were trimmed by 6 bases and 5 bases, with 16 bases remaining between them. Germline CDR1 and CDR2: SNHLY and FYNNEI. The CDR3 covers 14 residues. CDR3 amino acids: CASSVTGRWTEAFF. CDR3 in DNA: TGTGCCAGCAGCGTGACGGGACGGTGGACTGAAGCTTTCTTT.

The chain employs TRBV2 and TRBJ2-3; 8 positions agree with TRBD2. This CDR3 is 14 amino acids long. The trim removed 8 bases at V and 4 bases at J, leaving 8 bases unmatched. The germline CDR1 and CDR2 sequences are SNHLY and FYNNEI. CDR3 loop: CASLGGGTSDTQYF. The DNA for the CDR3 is TGTGCCAGCCTGGGCGGGGGGACATCAGATACGCAGTATTTT.

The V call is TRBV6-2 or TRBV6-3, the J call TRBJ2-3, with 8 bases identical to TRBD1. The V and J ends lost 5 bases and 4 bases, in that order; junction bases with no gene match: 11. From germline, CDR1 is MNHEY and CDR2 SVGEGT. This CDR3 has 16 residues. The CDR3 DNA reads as TGTGCCAGCAGTATAAGGACAGGGAGAAGTTCAGATACGCAGTATTTT. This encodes CASSIRTGRSSDTQYF.

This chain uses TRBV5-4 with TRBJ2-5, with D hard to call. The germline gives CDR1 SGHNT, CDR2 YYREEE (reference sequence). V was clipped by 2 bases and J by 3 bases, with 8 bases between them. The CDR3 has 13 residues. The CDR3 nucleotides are TGTGCCAGCAGCTTTCGTAGGGAAGAGACCCAGTACTTC. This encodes CASSFRREETQYF.

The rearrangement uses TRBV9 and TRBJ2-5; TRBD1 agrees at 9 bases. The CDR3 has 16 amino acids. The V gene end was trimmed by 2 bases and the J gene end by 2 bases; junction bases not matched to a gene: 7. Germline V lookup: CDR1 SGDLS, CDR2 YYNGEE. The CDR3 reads CASSVSGQGGQETQYF. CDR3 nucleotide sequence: TGTGCCAGCAGCGTCTCGGGACAGGGAGGGCAAGAGACCCAGTACTTC.

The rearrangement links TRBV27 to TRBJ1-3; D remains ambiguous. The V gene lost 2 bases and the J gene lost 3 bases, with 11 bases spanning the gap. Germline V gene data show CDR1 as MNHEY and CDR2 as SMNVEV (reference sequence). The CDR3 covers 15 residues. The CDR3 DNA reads TGTGCCAGCAGTTTAGCTTCTAAGGGTGGAAACACCATATATTTT. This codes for CASSLASKGGNTIYF.

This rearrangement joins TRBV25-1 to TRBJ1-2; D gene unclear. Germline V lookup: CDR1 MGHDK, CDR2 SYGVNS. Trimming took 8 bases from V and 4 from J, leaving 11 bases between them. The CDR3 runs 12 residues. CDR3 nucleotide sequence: TGTGCCAGCGAGGCAGGTTCCTATGGCTACACCTTC. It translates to CASEAGSYGYTF.

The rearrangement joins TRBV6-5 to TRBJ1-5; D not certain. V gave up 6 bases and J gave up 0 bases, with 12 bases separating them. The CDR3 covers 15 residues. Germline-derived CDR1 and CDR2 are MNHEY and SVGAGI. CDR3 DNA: TGTGCCAGCAGCCATTCCGGGAATAGCAATCAGCCCCAGCATTTT. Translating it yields CASSHSGNSNQPQHF.

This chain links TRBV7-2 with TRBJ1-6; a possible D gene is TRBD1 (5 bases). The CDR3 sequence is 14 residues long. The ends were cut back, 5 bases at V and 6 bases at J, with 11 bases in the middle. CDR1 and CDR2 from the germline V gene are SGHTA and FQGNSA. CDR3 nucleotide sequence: TGTGCCAGCAGCCACCGACAGTTTAATTCACCCCTCCACTTT. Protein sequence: CASSHRQFNSPLHF.

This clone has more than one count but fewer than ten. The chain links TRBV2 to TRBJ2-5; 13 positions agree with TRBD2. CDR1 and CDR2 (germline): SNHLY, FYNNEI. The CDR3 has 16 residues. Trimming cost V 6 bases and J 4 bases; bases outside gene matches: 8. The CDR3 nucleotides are TGTGCCAGCAGAAGGACTAGCGGGGGAACACGAGAGACCCAGTACTTC. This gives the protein CASRRTSGGTRETQYF. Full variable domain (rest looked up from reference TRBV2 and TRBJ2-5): EPEVTQTPSHQVTQMGQEVILRCVPISNHLYFYWYRQILGQKVEFLVSFYNNEISEKSEIFDDQFSVERPDGSNFTLKIRSTKLEDSAMYFCASRRTSGGTRETQYFGPGTRLLVL.

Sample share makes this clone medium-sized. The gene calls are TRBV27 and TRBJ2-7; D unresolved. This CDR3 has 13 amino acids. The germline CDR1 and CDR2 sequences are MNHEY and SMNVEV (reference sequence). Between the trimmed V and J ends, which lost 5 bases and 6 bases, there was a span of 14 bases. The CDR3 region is CASSPTVAGEQYF. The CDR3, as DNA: TGTGCCAGCAGTCCCACGGTCGCAGGCGAGCAGTACTTC.

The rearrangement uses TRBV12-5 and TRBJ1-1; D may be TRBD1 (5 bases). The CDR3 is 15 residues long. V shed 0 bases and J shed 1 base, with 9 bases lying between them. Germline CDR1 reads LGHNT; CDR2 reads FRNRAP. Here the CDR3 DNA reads TGTGCTAGTGGTTTGGTACACGGGGCGAACACTGAAGCTTTCTTT. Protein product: CASGLVHGANTEAFF.

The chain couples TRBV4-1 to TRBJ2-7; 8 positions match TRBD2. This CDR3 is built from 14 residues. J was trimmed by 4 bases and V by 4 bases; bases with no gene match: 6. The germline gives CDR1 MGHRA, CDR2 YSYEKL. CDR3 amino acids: CASSPPAGGYEQYF. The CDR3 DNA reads TGCGCCAGCAGCCCACCCGCGGGGGGTTACGAGCAGTACTTC.

The CDR3 region is CASSLAGGASSGNTIYF. The CDR3, as DNA: TGCGCCAGCAGCTTGGCCGGAGGCGCGAGCTCTGGAAACACCATATATTTT. The chain has TRBV5-1 and TRBJ1-3, with unresolved D. This CDR3 contains 17 residues. Germline CDR1 SGHRS, CDR2 YFSETQ. The germline V and J ends were trimmed by 0 bases and 0 bases, with 13 bases remaining between them.

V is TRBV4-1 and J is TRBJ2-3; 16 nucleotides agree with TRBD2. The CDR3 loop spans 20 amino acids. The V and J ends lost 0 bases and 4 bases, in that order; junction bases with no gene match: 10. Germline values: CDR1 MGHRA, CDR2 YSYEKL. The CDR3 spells CASSQEPGLAGGLLSDTQYF. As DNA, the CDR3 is TGCGCCAGCAGCCAAGAGCCGGGACTAGCGGGGGGGCTACTGTCAGATACGCAGTATTTT.

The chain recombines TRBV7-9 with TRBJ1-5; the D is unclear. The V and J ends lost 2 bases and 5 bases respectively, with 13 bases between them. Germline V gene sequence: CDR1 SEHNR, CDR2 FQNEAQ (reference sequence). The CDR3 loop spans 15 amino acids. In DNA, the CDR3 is TGTGCCAGCAGCTTATTCAGAGGTTACGATCAGCCCCAGCATTTT. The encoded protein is CASSLFRGYDQPQHF.

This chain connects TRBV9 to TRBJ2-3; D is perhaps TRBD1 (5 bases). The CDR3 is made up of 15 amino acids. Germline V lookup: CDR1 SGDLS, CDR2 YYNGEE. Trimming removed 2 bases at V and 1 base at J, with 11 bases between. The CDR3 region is CASSVWGLGTDTQYF. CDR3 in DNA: TGTGCCAGCAGCGTCTGGGGCCTCGGCACAGATACGCAGTATTTT.

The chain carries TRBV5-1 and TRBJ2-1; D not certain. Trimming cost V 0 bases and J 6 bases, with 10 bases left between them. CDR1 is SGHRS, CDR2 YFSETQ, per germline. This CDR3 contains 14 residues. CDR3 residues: CASSLALETNEQFF. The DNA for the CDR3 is TGCGCCAGCAGCTTGGCCTTGGAGACCAATGAGCAGTTCTTC.

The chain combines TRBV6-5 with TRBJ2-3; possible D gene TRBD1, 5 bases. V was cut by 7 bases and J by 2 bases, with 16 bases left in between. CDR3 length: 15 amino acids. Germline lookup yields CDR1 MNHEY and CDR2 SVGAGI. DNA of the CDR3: TGTGCCAGCAAAGAAATTTGGGGCACCACAGATACGCAGTATTTT. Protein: CASKEIWGTTDTQYF.

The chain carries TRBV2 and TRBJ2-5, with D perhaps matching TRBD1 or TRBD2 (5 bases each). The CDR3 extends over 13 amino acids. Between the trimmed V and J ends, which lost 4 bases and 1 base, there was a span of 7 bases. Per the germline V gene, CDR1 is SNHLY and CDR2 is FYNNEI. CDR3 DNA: TGTGCCAGCAGTGGGGACCGCCAAGAGACCCAGTACTTC. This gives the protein CASSGDRQETQYF.

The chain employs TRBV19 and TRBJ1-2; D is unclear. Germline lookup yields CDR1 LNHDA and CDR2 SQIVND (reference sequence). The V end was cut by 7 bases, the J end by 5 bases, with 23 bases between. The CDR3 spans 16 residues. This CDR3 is CASKYGLGTTGYGYTF. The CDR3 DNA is TGTGCCAGTAAATATGGGTTGGGAACGACTGGGTATGGCTACACCTTC.

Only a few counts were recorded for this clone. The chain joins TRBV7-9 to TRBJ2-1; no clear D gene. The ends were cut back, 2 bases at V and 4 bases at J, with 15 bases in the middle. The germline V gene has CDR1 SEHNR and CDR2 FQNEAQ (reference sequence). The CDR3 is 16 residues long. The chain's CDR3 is CASSLSTVLLYNEQFF. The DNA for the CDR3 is TGTGCCAGCAGCTTATCAACAGTACTTCTGTACAATGAGCAGTTCTTC.